One sample yielded the 25 T cell receptor beta chains listed below, sequenced in a study of T cells in Graves' hyperthyroidism and ophthalmopathy. Amplification of TCR beta CDR3 regions used RNA as the template. Initially, a first-round RT-PCR of the TCR CDR3 employed the HTBI primer set. TCRdb passed the multiplex PCR reads through MiXCR, listing each CDR3 protein once. Counted here are about 52,000 distinct CDR3 sequences, 48% occurring once; the ten biggest clones make up just over 9%. The sequenced sample consisted of blood. The receptors derive from a woman aged 50 to 60 with Graves' ophthalmopathy.

As DNA, the CDR3 is TGTGCCAGCAGCCCAGGACTAGCGGGGGCGCCCTACGAGCAGTACTTC. Amino acid sequence: CASSPGLAGAPYEQYF. This rearrangement joins TRBV7-3 to TRBJ2-7; 13 bases fit TRBD2. Trimming cost V 5 bases and J 2 bases; bases outside gene matches: 6. Germline CDR1 and CDR2: SGHTA and FQGTGA. The CDR3 has 16 residues.

This clonotype was recorded at least ten times. CDR3 protein: CASRGQGGIYEQYF. The CDR3 DNA reads TGTGCCAGTAGGGGACAGGGTGGGATCTACGAGCAGTACTTC. The chain has TRBV19 and TRBJ2-7, with 9 bases lining up with TRBD1. Unmatched junction bases numbered 6, after V lost 6 bases and J lost 3 bases. There are 14 residues in the CDR3. Germline assignment: CDR1 LNHDA and CDR2 SQIVND (reference sequence).

V is TRBV20-1 and J is TRBJ2-7; tentative D call: TRBD2 (6 bases). The V and J ends lost 0 bases and 0 bases respectively, with 12 bases between them. Germline-derived CDR1 and CDR2 are DFQATT and SNEGSKA (reference sequence). This CDR3 region has 15 residues. The CDR3 region has the DNA TGCAGTGCTAGAGACCCCGGGACTCACTCCTACGAGCAGTACTTC. Protein sequence: CSARDPGTHSYEQYF.

Details on this clonotype: Its ends do not fully match the called genes, so a read error is possible. The chain has TRBV2 and TRBJ2-2; 10 positions agree with TRBD1. Looked up from germline, CDR1 is SNHLY and CDR2 is FYNNEI. This CDR3 region has 15 residues. The CDR3: CASTPPGQGTGGLFF. The CDR3, as DNA: TGTGCCAGCACGCCACCGGGACAGGGGACCGGGGGGCTGTTCTTT.

The chain couples TRBV15 to TRBJ1-4; TRBD1 aligns across 9 bases. Germline CDR1 and CDR2: LNHNV and YYDKDF (reference sequence). Trimming at V came to 5 bases and at J to 4 bases, leaving 8 bases not matched to a gene. The CDR3 spans 16 residues. The CDR3 DNA reads as TGTGCCACCAGCGCTTCGGACAGGGGTTGTAATGAAAAACTGTTTTTT. Protein sequence: CATSASDRGCNEKLFF.

This clonotype was counted at least ten times. The J gene is TRBJ2-2, the V gene TRBV19; D ambiguous. From germline, CDR1 is LNHDA and CDR2 SQIVND (reference sequence). The CDR3 totals 14 residues. V was trimmed by 3 bases and J by 5 bases, leaving 10 bases between them. The CDR3 DNA reads TGTGCCAGTAGTATCTCAGCACTTACCGGGGAGCTGTTTTTT. The encoded protein is CASSISALTGELFF.

In its sample, this clonotype was seen many times. This clone may be a read error of a much larger clone one base away. V usage is TRBV6-1 and J usage is TRBJ2-2; 10 nucleotides agree with TRBD1. Trimming at V came to 6 bases and at J to 4 bases, leaving 2 bases not matched to a gene. The CDR3 has 14 residues. Germline V gene sequence: CDR1 MNHNS, CDR2 SASEGT. Written as DNA, the CDR3 is TGTGCCAGCAGGGGACAGGGGACCACCGGGGAGCTGTTTTTT. Its protein is CASRGQGTTGELFF.

This clonotype was seen ten or more times. The chain joins TRBV19 to TRBJ1-2, with D unclear. Trimming cost V 8 bases and J 1 base, with 5 bases left between them. Germline V gene sequence: CDR1 LNHDA, CDR2 SQIVND (reference sequence). CDR3 length equals 11 residues. Here the CDR3 reads CASFVNYGYTF. DNA for the CDR3: TGTGCCAGTTTTGTTAACTATGGCTACACCTTC. Filled out from reference TRBV19 and TRBJ1-2, the complete variable domain reads DGGITQSPKYLFRKEGQNVTLSCEQNLNHDAMYWYRQDPGQGLRLIYYSQIVNDFQKGDIAEGYSVSREKKESFPLTVTSAQKNPTAFYLCASFVNYGYTFGSGTRLTVV.

In regard to this clonotype: A read error may produce the germline difference seen at one junction end. The chain uses TRBV20-1 and TRBJ1-5; 7 bases line up with TRBD1. The CDR3 is 17 amino acids. The germline CDR1 and CDR2 sequences are DFQATT and SNEGSKA (reference sequence). This CDR3 reads CSATPQRGQISNQPQHF. The CDR3 DNA follows: TGCAGTGCGACCCCTCAGCGGGGACAGATTAGCAACCAGCCCCAGCATTTT.

This clonotype has a single count. Here the CDR3 omits its conserved ending phenylalanine or tryptophan, so a read error is the likely source. The V gene is TRBV20-1, the J gene TRBJ1-4, with 8 bases identical to TRBD1. The CDR3 covers 13 residues. Germline CDR1 DFQATT, CDR2 SNEGSKA (reference sequence). The CDR3 DNA reads TGCAGTGCTGAAGACAGGGGTGATGAAGAACTGTTTCTT. As protein: CSAEDRGDEELFL.

This clonotype was observed at least ten times. This chain connects TRBV11-2 to TRBJ2-5, with TRBD1 as a possible D gene (5 bases). Germline V gene lookup returns CDR1 SGHAT and CDR2 FQNNGV. V lost 4 bases to trimming and J lost 5 bases, with 11 bases between them. This CDR3 region has 13 residues. As DNA, the CDR3 is TGTGCCAGCAGCTGGCAGGGTGAGGAGACCCAGTACTTC. It encodes CASSWQGEETQYF.

This clonotype was observed a few times. The V gene is TRBV2, the J gene TRBJ1-2; D possibly corresponds to TRBD1 (6 bases). CDR1 is SNHLY and CDR2 is FYNNEI in the germline V gene. Between the trimmed V and J ends, which lost 7 bases and 1 base, there was a span of 10 bases. The CDR3 totals 13 residues. Here the CDR3 DNA reads TGTGCCAGCAATACAGGGAGTAACTATGGCTACACCTTC. Translating gives CASNTGSNYGYTF.

This clonotype was seen at least ten times. At one end the junction does not follow the germline gene, possibly because of a read error. The chain employs TRBV19 and TRBJ2-2, with 8 bases aligning to TRBD2. The germline V gene encodes CDR1 LNHDA and CDR2 SQIVND (reference sequence). The CDR3 is 16 residues long. The CDR3 DNA sequence: TGTGCCAGTAATATAGACCCGGGGGGGGACACCGGGGAGCTGTTTTTT. It translates to CASNIDPGGDTGELFF.

This clonotype was detected ten times or more. This rearrangement joins TRBV9 to TRBJ1-5; the D is unclear. Germline CDR1 is SGDLS and CDR2 is YYNGEE. Trimming removed 0 bases at V and 0 bases at J, with 7 bases between. The CDR3 consists of 15 residues. CDR3 DNA sequence: TGTGCCAGCAGCGTAGATGGGTATAGCAATCAGCCCCAGCATTTT. It translates to CASSVDGYSNQPQHF.

The gene calls are TRBV11-3 and TRBJ1-6; TRBD1 matches 9 bases. V shed 1 base, J shed 14 bases, and the junction held 9 bases outside the gene matches. This CDR3 is built from 15 residues. Germline-derived CDR1 and CDR2 are SGHNT and YENEEA. The CDR3 region is CASSLAPGQGRALHF. The DNA of the CDR3 is TGTGCCAGCAGCTTAGCCCCGGGACAGGGTAGGGCCCTCCACTTT.

As to this clonotype: The germline gene is not matched at one end of the junction; a read error may be the cause. V usage is TRBV7-3 and J usage is TRBJ1-1; D is ambiguous. The germline V gene encodes CDR1 SGHTA and CDR2 FQGTGA. This CDR3 contains 13 residues. CDR3 nucleotides: TGTGCCAGCAGCCTAACAGTGAACACTGGAGCTTGCTTT. Translating it yields CASSLTVNTGACF.

V and J are TRBV20-1 and TRBJ2-5; TRBD2 agrees at 10 bases. CDR3 size: 13 residues. The V segment lost 2 bases and the J segment 5 bases; nucleotides outside the gene matches: 2. CDR1 DFQATT and CDR2 SNEGSKA come from the germline V gene (reference sequence). CDR3 sequence: CSARLAGVETQYF. The CDR3 DNA follows: TGCAGTGCTAGACTAGCGGGGGTCGAGACCCAGTACTTC.

This sequence joins TRBV20-1 and TRBJ2-7, with D possibly matching TRBD1 (5 bases). The germline V gene has CDR1 DFQATT and CDR2 SNEGSKA (reference sequence). The CDR3 length is 10 residues. V gave up 6 bases and J gave up 6 bases, with 9 bases separating them. The CDR3 spells CSARVSEQYF. The CDR3 DNA follows: TGCAGTGCCAGGGTAAGCGAGCAGTACTTC.

This sequence joins TRBV7-3 and TRBJ2-7, with D unresolved. This CDR3 contains 14 residues. V lost 4 bases to trimming and J lost 2 bases, with 12 bases between them. The germline V gene encodes CDR1 SGHTA and CDR2 FQGTGA. The CDR3 coding sequence is TGTGCCAGCAGCTCCCACAGAGTCCCCTACGAGCAGTACTTC. Its translation: CASSSHRVPYEQYF. Drawing the rest from reference TRBV7-3 and TRBJ2-7, the complete variable domain is GAGVSQTPSNKVTEKGKYVELRCDPISGHTALYWYRQSLGQGPEFLIYFQGTGAADDSGLPNDRFFAVRPEGSVSTLKIQRTERGDSAVYLCASSSHRVPYEQYFGPGTRLTVT.

The chain is built from TRBV7-9 and TRBJ2-5; possible D gene TRBD1, 6 bases. Germline V CDR1 and CDR2: SEHNR, FQNEAQ (reference sequence). CDR3 length equals 15 residues. The ends were cut back, 8 bases at V and 6 bases at J, with 22 bases in the middle. Here the CDR3 reads CASEVARGFLQTQYF. The CDR3 nucleotides are TGTGCCAGCGAGGTAGCTAGGGGGTTCTTACAGACCCAGTACTTC. The full variable domain, its missing parts supplied by reference TRBV7-9 and TRBJ2-5, is DTGVSQNPRHKITKRGQNVTFRCDPISEHNRLYWYRQTLGQGPEFLTYFQNEAQLEKSRLLSDRFSAERPKGSFSTLEIQRTEQGDSAMYLCASEVARGFLQTQYFGPGTRLLVL.

This clonotype was picked up many times. CDR3 bases: TGCGCCAGTTGCCTCGGGTTCTCGGACGGGGAGCTGTTTTTT. Translating it yields CASCLGFSDGELFF. The chain is built from TRBV4-1 and TRBJ2-2; D not certain. The length of the CDR3 is 14 residues. Germline lookup yields CDR1 MGHRA and CDR2 YSYEKL. V was clipped by 9 bases and J by 7 bases, with 18 bases between them.

The rearrangement uses TRBV20-1 and TRBJ2-7; possibly TRBD2 for D (7 bases). V was pared by 1 base and J by 7 bases, with 17 bases between. There are 14 residues in the CDR3. Germline-derived CDR1 and CDR2 are DFQATT and SNEGSKA (reference sequence). The CDR3: CSARGGGSYNEQYF. The CDR3 DNA reads TGCAGTGCTAGAGGGGGGGGCTCCTACAATGAGCAGTACTTC.

There are many counts of this clonotype. This chain links TRBV4-3 with TRBJ2-2, with D uncertain. Between the trimmed V and J ends, which lost 6 bases and 2 bases, there was a span of 10 bases. The CDR3 has 14 residues. Germline CDR1 reads LGHNA; CDR2 reads YSLEER. The CDR3 DNA is TGCGCCAGCAGACAAAGCCCTAACACCGGGGAGCTGTTTTTT. It is translated as CASRQSPNTGELFF.

As concerns this clonotype: The DNA is omitted, as the CDR3 cannot be located on it reliably, and the CDR3 follows TCRdb's listing. CDR3 residues: CASSVGSGSGYERNF. The V gene is TRBV12-3 or TRBV12-4, the J gene TRBJ2-7; the listed D gene, TRBD2, was not tested against the DNA. The CDR3 is 15 residues long, ends included.

V usage is TRBV7-9 and J usage is TRBJ1-2; 8 bases are shared with TRBD1. V was pared by 5 bases and J by 2 bases, with 7 bases of the junction left unmatched. The CDR3 contains 15 residues. Germline V gives CDR1 SEHNR, CDR2 FQNEAQ (reference sequence). The CDR3 sequence is CASSPSGTGNYGYTF. The CDR3, as DNA: TGTGCCAGCAGCCCGTCCGGGACAGGAAACTATGGCTACACCTTC.